This T cell receptor beta chain emerged from a study of robustness of blood B and T cell sequencing (dated by TCRdb to between 2017 and 2018). About the study as a whole: The study aimed to determine how much peripheral blood is needed to reliably characterize an individual's TCRbeta and IgG repertoires. In each of the approximately 10 independently drawn blood samples, TCRbeta and IgG repertoires were quantified. For technical replicates, two replicate TCRbeta cDNA libraries were prepared from one shared RNA pool that came from a single 10 ml draw.

Here is what the overall study found, with its caveats: One pair of TCRbeta libraries showed evidence of cross-contamination, likely from batch processing; the shared UMI-sequence pairs were removed. Pooling tubes did not make the overlap of rare TCRbeta clonotypes any better, which implies that much larger blood volumes would be needed to capture those rare clonotypes. Every single 10 ml sample contained the 1,000 most abundant TCRbeta clonotypes from the pooled draws. EDTA tubes required immediate fractionation, limiting use in multi-site collections. When 3 or 4 tubes (roughly 26-40 ml blood) were combined, saturation was approached in coverage of the top 10,000 TCRbeta clonotypes. Between the technical replicate libraries, roughly 95% of the top 10,000 TCRbeta clonotypes in one library were also present in the other library. The TCRbeta rarefaction curves did not fully level off, which suggests either under-sequencing or many low-abundance clonotypes.

As concerns this clonotype: Its antigen is not yet known. No base quality values were provided; no much bigger clone lies one nucleotide off.

TCRbeta repertoires were measured from mRNA instead of genomic DNA, an approach that captures expressed receptors. Buffy coat leukocytes were collected into Trizol, and RNA was extracted with the Direct-zol RNA MiniPrep Plus kit without cell sorting. EDTA blood tubes were spun right away at 4 degrees C to separate plasma, buffy coat and red blood cells. Receptors were amplified or captured by PCR. The reads were generated on an Illumina MiSeq. cDNA was made using SMARTScribe reverse transcriptase and a 5' template-switch oligo that added a universal priming site. A 12-nucleotide random unique molecular identifier (UMI) was carried by the template-switch oligo, and each cDNA molecule was tagged with this UMI. Chain-specific reverse primers targeted TCRbeta transcripts during reverse transcription. Uracil DNA glycosylase treatment was used to remove residual template-switch adapters, and a Qiagen MinElute kit was used to purify the cDNA. The first PCR used KAPA HiFi HotStart ReadyMix for approximately 20 cycles, split across four 50 ul reactions with step-out primers. Before further amplification, first-round PCR products were gel-purified. Illumina Nextera adapters were added in a second approximately 8-cycle PCR, after which libraries were purified and pooled. For each TCRbeta molecule, the UMI barcode was captured by a 50-nucleotide 5' read. As for the authors' bioinformatics: The MIGEC toolkit was used to group reads by UMI into consensus reads. Final reads were produced by merging forward and reverse consensus reads with PEAR. Identical UMI-sequence pairs found in more than one library were treated as cross-sample contamination and removed by a custom decontamination script. MIGMAP, a wrapper around IgBLAST, was used to carry out V(D)J assignment and CDR3 extraction. A TCR clonotype was defined as sharing the same V gene, J gene and CDR3 amino acid sequence, and CDR1 and CDR2 were not sequenced. TCRdb passed the public sequencing reads through fastp at Q25 and MiXCR, retaining productive beta sequences. All rows with the same CDR3 protein become a single entry with the most common DNA and genes. For this entry, the V and J calls and clone size follow TCRdb and not the study's own pipeline. This sample gives about 3,500 distinct CDR3 sequences in total; around half of them show up just once. The ten largest clones represent 20% to 30% of the sample.

The source of this sequence is a human donor in good health. The sequenced sample consisted of peripheral blood.

DNA sequence: TGTGCCAGCAGCTTGGCTAGCGGGGCCTACAATGAGCAGTTCTTC. It translates as CASSLASGAYNEQFF. The rearrangement combines TRBV5-4 with TRBJ2-1; 9 junctional bases match TRBD2. Taken from cysteine to phenylalanine, the CDR3 has 15 residues. Only the CDR3 portion is preserved as DNA: 45 bases, with reading frame beginning at the first base. As encoded in the germline V gene (reference sequence), CDR1 is SGHNT while CDR2 is YYREEE. Relative to germline, V is missing 0 bases and J is missing 2 bases, with 0 bases of the junction outside any gene match. The CDR3 plus the reference TRBV5-4 and TRBJ2-1 genes for the other parts give the full variable domain: ETGVTQSPTHLIKTRGQQVTLRCSSQSGHNTVSWYQQALGQGPQFIFQYYREEENGRGNFPPRFSGLQFPNYSSELNVNALELDDSALYLCASSLASGAYNEQFFGPGTRLTVL.